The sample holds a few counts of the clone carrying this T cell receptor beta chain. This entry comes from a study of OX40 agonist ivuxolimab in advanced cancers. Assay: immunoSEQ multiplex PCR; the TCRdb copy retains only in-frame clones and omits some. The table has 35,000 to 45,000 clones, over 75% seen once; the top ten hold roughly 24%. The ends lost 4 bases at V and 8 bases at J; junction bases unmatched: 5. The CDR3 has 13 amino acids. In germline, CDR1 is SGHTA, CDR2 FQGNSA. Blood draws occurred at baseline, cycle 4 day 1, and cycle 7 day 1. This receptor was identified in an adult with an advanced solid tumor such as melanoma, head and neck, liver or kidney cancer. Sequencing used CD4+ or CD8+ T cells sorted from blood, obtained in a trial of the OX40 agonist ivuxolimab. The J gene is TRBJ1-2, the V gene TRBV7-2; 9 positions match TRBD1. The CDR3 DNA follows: TGTGCCAGCAGCTGGGAAGGACAGGGGGGCTACACCTTC. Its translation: CASSWEGQGGYTF.